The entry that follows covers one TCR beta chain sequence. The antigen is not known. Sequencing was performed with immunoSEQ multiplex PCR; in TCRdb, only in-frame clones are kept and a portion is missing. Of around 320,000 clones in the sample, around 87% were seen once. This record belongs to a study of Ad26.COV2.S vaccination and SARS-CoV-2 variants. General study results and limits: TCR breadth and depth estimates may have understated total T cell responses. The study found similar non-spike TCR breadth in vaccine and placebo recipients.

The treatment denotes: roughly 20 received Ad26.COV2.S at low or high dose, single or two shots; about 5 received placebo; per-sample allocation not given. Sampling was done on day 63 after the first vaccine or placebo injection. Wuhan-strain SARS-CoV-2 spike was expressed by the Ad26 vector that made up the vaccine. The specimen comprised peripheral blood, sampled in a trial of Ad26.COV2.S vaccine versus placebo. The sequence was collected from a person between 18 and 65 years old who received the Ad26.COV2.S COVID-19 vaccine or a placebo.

CDR3 coding DNA: TGCGCCAGCAGCTCAGTGACAGTCACCGGGGAGCTGTTTTTT. Amino acid sequence: CASSSVTVTGELFF. V is TRBV5-1 and J is TRBJ2-2; D possibly corresponds to TRBD1 (5 bases). Germline loops: CDR1 SGHRS, CDR2 YFSETQ. This CDR3 has 14 amino acids. V lost 3 bases and J 4 bases, leaving 10 bases between the germline ends.